A single sample is the source of the 23 T cell receptor beta chains below, sequenced in a study of Ad26.COV2.S vaccination and SARS-CoV-2 variants. Generated by immunoSEQ multiplex PCR, the TCRdb table keeps only in-frame clones and is missing some. Seen here are around 450,000 clones, roughly 90% observed once, and the top ten hold 9.5% to 15%. Described treatment: around 19 received Ad26.COV2.S at low or high dose, single or two shots; roughly five received placebo; per-sample allocation not given. Sampling was performed 63 days after the first vaccine or placebo injection. The sequenced sample was peripheral blood, obtained in a trial of Ad26.COV2.S vaccine versus placebo. The receptors originated from a person between 18 and 65 years old who received the Ad26.COV2.S COVID-19 vaccine or a placebo.

V is TRBV4-3 and J is TRBJ2-7; 8 positions agree with TRBD1. The V gene end was trimmed by 0 bases and the J gene end by 8 bases; junction bases not matched to a gene: 6. The CDR3 has 14 residues. CDR1 LGHNA and CDR2 YSLEER come from the germline V gene. The CDR3 protein is CASSQERRTGQQYF. In nucleotides, the CDR3 is TGCGCCAGCAGCCAAGAGCGGCGGACAGGGCAGCAGTACTTC.

The chain carries TRBV14 and TRBJ1-6; D gene uncertain. This CDR3 has 14 amino acids. CDR1 is SGHDN and CDR2 is FVKESK in the germline V gene. Trimming pared 0 bases from V and 6 bases from J, leaving 6 bases between. The CDR3 region is CASSQEARNSPLHF. Here the CDR3 DNA reads TGTGCCAGCAGCCAAGAGGCCCGTAATTCACCCCTCCACTTT.

The CDR3 here is CASSATSTDTQYF. The CDR3 DNA is TGTGCCAGCAGCGCGACTAGCACAGATACGCAGTATTTT. The rearrangement links TRBV5-6 to TRBJ2-3; no firm D call. Germline assignment: CDR1 SGHDT and CDR2 YYEEEE. The CDR3 has 13 amino acids. V lost 4 bases and J lost 0, with 6 bases in between.

The rearrangement uses TRBV27 and TRBJ1-1, with 8 positions matching TRBD1. There are 13 residues in the CDR3. V shed 10 bases, J shed 8 bases, and the junction held 12 bases outside the gene matches. Germline V gene data show CDR1 as MNHEY and CDR2 as SMNVEV (reference sequence). CDR3 sequence: CATLGQGKSEAFF. CDR3 nucleotides: TGTGCCACTCTCGGACAGGGCAAAAGCGAAGCTTTCTTT.

The V gene is TRBV29-1, the J gene TRBJ1-1; D remains unclear. The V gene lost 5 bases and the J gene lost 5 bases, with 12 bases spanning the gap. CDR1 SQVTM and CDR2 ANQGSEA come from the germline V gene. This CDR3 has 12 residues. The CDR3 DNA follows: TGCAGCGTTCTACTGACGGGTACTGAAGCTTTCTTT. The encoded protein is CSVLLTGTEAFF. Full variable domain (missing parts from reference TRBV29-1 and TRBJ1-1): SAVISQKPSRDICQRGTSLTIQCQVDSQVTMMFWYRQQPGQSLTLIATANQGSEATYESGFVIDKFPISRPNLTFSTLTVSNMSPEDSSIYLCSVLLTGTEAFFGQGTRLTVV.

This clone was recorded many times. This same CDR3 is encoded by further DNA sequences in the sample. The chain combines TRBV5-1 with TRBJ2-1, with 10 bases matching TRBD2. The CDR3 consists of 15 residues. The V gene's germline CDR1 is SGHRS and CDR2 YFSETQ. The V and J ends lost 2 bases and 7 bases, in that order; junction bases with no gene match: 6. The CDR3 DNA sequence: TGCGCCAGCAGCTTCCTAGCGGGAGTGGGTAATGAGCAGTTCTTC. It specifies CASSFLAGVGNEQFF. Full variable domain (missing parts from reference TRBV5-1 and TRBJ2-1): KAGVTQTPRYLIKTRGQQVTLSCSPISGHRSVSWYQQTPGQGLQFLFEYFSETQRNKGNFPGRFSGRQFSNSRSEMNVSTLELGDSALYLCASSFLAGVGNEQFFGPGTRLTVL.

This rearrangement joins TRBV3-1 (or the pseudogene TRBV3-2) to TRBJ1-4; D gene unclear. The CDR3 covers 16 residues. From germline, CDR1 is LGHDT and CDR2 YNNKEL (reference sequence). Trimming left V 4 bases short and J 3 bases short, with 15 bases between. The CDR3 here is CASSPQTSSANEKLFF. CDR3 bases: TGTGCCAGCAGCCCACAGACAAGTAGTGCTAATGAAAAACTGTTTTTT.

The J gene is TRBJ1-4, the V gene TRBV5-8; TRBD1 is a possible D gene (6 bases). This CDR3 has 16 residues. The V end lost 5 bases, the J end lost 0 bases, and 14 bases lay between the germline ends. Looked up from germline, CDR1 is SGHTS and CDR2 is YDEGEE. The CDR3 DNA sequence: TGTGCCAGCAGACGATGGGACATTGCAACTAATGAAAAACTGTTTTTT. The encoded protein is CASRRWDIATNEKLFF. Complete variable domain (other parts from reference TRBV5-8 and TRBJ1-4): EAGVTQSPTHLIKTRGQQATLRCSPISGHTSVYWYQQALGLGLQFLLWYDEGEERNRGNFPPRFSGRQFPNYSSELNVNALELEDSALYLCASRRWDIATNEKLFFGSGTQLSVL.

The CDR3 nucleotides read TGCGCCAGCAGCGGAGAGGGACAGGACTTATACGAGCAGTACTTC. The encoded protein is CASSGEGQDLYEQYF. The chain couples TRBV10-1 to TRBJ2-7, with TRBD1 identical over 8 bases. In germline, CDR1 is WNHNN, CDR2 SYGVQD (reference sequence). The CDR3 is made up of 15 amino acids. The V and J ends lost 6 bases and 4 bases, in that order; junction bases with no gene match: 11.

The CDR3 protein is CASSRGRAGSPYRQFF. The CDR3 bases are TGTGCCAGCAGTCGCGGACGAGCGGGATCCCCGTACCGGCAGTTCTTC. The chain is built from TRBV3-1 (or the pseudogene TRBV3-2) and TRBJ2-1; TRBD2 aligns across 7 bases. The V and J ends lost 6 bases and 12 bases, in that order; junction bases with no gene match: 20. CDR3 length equals 16 residues. Germline CDR1 reads LGHDT; CDR2 reads YNNKEL (reference sequence).

The rearrangement uses TRBV25-1 and TRBJ1-1; D is unclear. The germline V gene has CDR1 MGHDK and CDR2 SYGVNS. The CDR3 length is 12 residues. Trimming cost V 3 bases and J 10 bases, with 12 bases left between them. The CDR3 bases are TGTGCCAGCAGTGATGATCCTCGTCCAGCTTTCTTT. It is translated as CASSDDPRPAFF.

This clone showed up just a few times. V gene TRBV5-5 combines with J gene TRBJ1-2; 11 bases fit TRBD1. Germline trimming cut 3 bases from V and 3 bases from J; bases unmatched to any gene: 1. Germline CDR1 SGHKS, CDR2 YYEKEE (reference sequence). CDR3 size: 14 residues. CDR3 residues: CASSWTGGYYGYTF. The CDR3 nucleotides read TGTGCCAGCAGCTGGACAGGGGGCTACTATGGCTACACCTTC.

The chain joins TRBV19 to TRBJ2-7, with a weak D call TRBD1 (6 bases). The CDR3 loop spans 15 amino acids. The germline V gene has CDR1 LNHDA and CDR2 SQIVND (reference sequence). Trimming shortened V by 5 bases and J by 0 bases, and 14 bases separated the two germline ends. Here the CDR3 DNA reads TGTGCCAGTAGTCCGACAGGCAAAAGCTCCTACGAGCAGTACTTC. It codes for CASSPTGKSSYEQYF.

This chain links TRBV7-9 with TRBJ2-7, with D possibly being TRBD2 (6 bases). V lost 1 base and J lost 1, with 14 bases in between. CDR3 length: 16 residues. Germline CDR1 and CDR2: SEHNR and FQNEAQ (reference sequence). The CDR3 is CASSLGRRGESYEQYF. The DNA for the CDR3 is TGTGCCAGCAGCTTAGGGAGGAGGGGCGAATCCTACGAGCAGTACTTC.

The chain carries TRBV6-5 and TRBJ2-5; D is unresolved. Trimming removed 5 bases at V and 2 bases at J, with 12 bases between. The CDR3 spans 14 residues. The V gene's germline CDR1 is MNHEY and CDR2 SVGAGI. This CDR3 is CASSTQTPQETQYF. The CDR3 coding sequence is TGTGCCAGCAGTACCCAGACACCACAAGAGACCCAGTACTTC.

V usage is TRBV18 and J usage is TRBJ1-1; D gene uncertain. This CDR3 contains 15 residues. Per the germline V gene, CDR1 is KGHSH and CDR2 is LQKENI. V lost 1 base and J 0 bases, leaving 9 bases between the germline ends. The CDR3 is CASSPRAQLNTEAFF. The DNA of the CDR3 is TGTGCCAGCTCACCACGGGCACAGCTGAACACTGAAGCTTTCTTT.

This clone was counted only a few times. The chain uses TRBV30 and TRBJ2-1; D is unresolved. The germline CDR1 and CDR2 sequences are GTSNPN and SVGIG (reference sequence). The CDR3 extends over 14 amino acids. The V gene lost 3 bases and the J gene lost 8 bases, with 17 bases spanning the gap. Here the CDR3 DNA reads TGTGCCTGGAGCAAATTGACGGATGCCCATGAGCAGTTCTTC. Translating gives CAWSKLTDAHEQFF.

This chain connects TRBV9 to TRBJ2-1; D remains unclear. Germline loops: CDR1 SGDLS, CDR2 YYNGEE. The CDR3 is made up of 15 amino acids. V was shortened by 0 bases and J by 8 bases, with 15 bases between the two germline ends. This CDR3 is CASSVEGSFSDEQFF. CDR3 coding DNA: TGTGCCAGCAGCGTAGAGGGCAGTTTTTCGGATGAGCAGTTCTTC.

DNA for the CDR3: TGTGCCAGCAGCCAAGAGGGGGGGGATGAAAAACTGTTTTTT. It codes for CASSQEGGDEKLFF. This chain links TRBV3-1 (or the pseudogene TRBV3-2) with TRBJ1-4; D is perhaps TRBD1 (5 bases). This CDR3 has 14 residues. Germline V gene sequence: CDR1 LGHDT, CDR2 YNNKEL (reference sequence). V was cut by 0 bases and J by 6 bases, with 8 bases left in between.

This rearrangement joins TRBV7-2 to TRBJ2-7; 9 bases are shared with TRBD2. The V segment lost 2 bases and the J segment 3 bases; nucleotides outside the gene matches: 5. The CDR3 contains 15 residues. CDR1 is SGHTA and CDR2 is FQGNSA in the germline V gene. CDR3 region: CASSLSGSGSYEQYF. The CDR3 DNA reads as TGTGCCAGCAGCTTATCGGGTAGCGGGAGCTACGAGCAGTACTTC.

This clone occurred once. This rearrangement joins TRBV19 to TRBJ2-2; D unclear. The CDR3 runs to 16 residues. Trimming took 0 bases from V and 0 from J, leaving 8 bases between them. Germline V CDR1 and CDR2: LNHDA, SQIVND (reference sequence). The CDR3 region has the DNA TGTGCCAGTAGTATAGATGGGTTGGCGAACACCGGGGAGCTGTTTTTT. It encodes CASSIDGLANTGELFF.

The chain carries TRBV5-1 and TRBJ2-5, with D perhaps matching TRBD1 (5 bases). Germline-derived CDR1 and CDR2 are SGHRS and YFSETQ. The CDR3 extends over 13 amino acids. With 4 bases removed from V and 1 base from J, the gap between germline ends came to 8 bases. The CDR3 reads CASSRQTQETQYF. CDR3 nucleotide sequence: TGCGCCAGCAGCCGACAGACCCAAGAGACCCAGTACTTC.

This chain joins TRBV10-3 and TRBJ1-2; 9 positions match TRBD1. The CDR3 is 16 residues long. Germline V gives CDR1 ENHRY, CDR2 SYGVKD. Trimming cost V 11 bases and J 4 bases; bases outside gene matches: 17. CDR3 DNA sequence: TGTGCCGCCATCAGGGACAGGGAAAGCGTGAGCTATGGCTACACCTTC. Encoded protein: CAAIRDRESVSYGYTF.